These 3 T cell receptor beta chains originate from one sample sequenced in a study of blood T cell repertoires in COVID-19. Using immunoSEQ multiplex PCR, the repertoire was profiled, and TCRdb retains in-frame clones only, with some absent. The sample lists about 240,000 clones, more than 85% occurring once. The sample comprised PBMCs or T cells enriched from blood (not recorded which). These receptors all come from a woman aged 25 to 39 who had recovered from COVID-19.

The chain employs TRBV4-1 and TRBJ1-2; D perhaps matches TRBD1 (5 bases). Germline V gene lookup returns CDR1 MGHRA and CDR2 YSYEKL. This CDR3 is 16 amino acids long. Between the trimmed V and J ends, which lost 3 bases and 3 bases, there was a span of 17 bases. The CDR3 reads CASSQAFRDRDYGYTF. DNA of the CDR3: TGCGCCAGCAGCCAGGCGTTCAGAGACAGAGACTATGGCTACACCTTC.

The V call is TRBV9, the J call TRBJ2-7; 11 bases fit TRBD2. The CDR3 runs to 16 residues. CDR1 and CDR2 from the germline V gene are SGDLS and YYNGEE. Trimming took 0 bases from V and 3 from J; bases not matched to a gene: 5. The DNA for the CDR3 is TGTGCCAGCAGCGTAGCTACAGGGACTAGCGGCTACGAGCAGTACTTC. Translated, it gives CASSVATGTSGYEQYF.

V usage is TRBV3-1 (or the pseudogene TRBV3-2) and J usage is TRBJ1-5, with a weak D call TRBD1 (5 bases). Trimming removed 4 bases from V and 2 bases from J, with 12 bases in between. CDR1 LGHDT and CDR2 YNNKEL come from the germline V gene (reference sequence). The CDR3 extends over 15 amino acids. CDR3 amino acids: CASSPMGGGNQPQHF. The CDR3 DNA sequence: TGTGCCAGCAGCCCTATGGGGGGAGGCAATCAGCCCCAGCATTTT.